Listed below are T cell receptor beta chains from one sample, sequenced in a study of blood T cell repertoires in COVID-19. TCRdb keeps only in-frame clones here, not all; method: immunoSEQ multiplex PCR. The repertoire holds hundreds of thousands of clones, with 85% to 90% as singletons. Sequenced: PBMCs or T cells enriched from blood (not recorded which). These receptors were obtained from a woman under 30 who had recovered from COVID-19. The CDR3 runs from the conserved cysteine through the conserved F or W. Each record gives: clone size, D gene, V gene, J gene, CDR3 DNA, CDR3 protein. A D gene is named only where the DNA matches it firmly. Clone size appears in some rows only: once, few, many, or a class for an expanded clone.

-	TRBD1	TRBV6-5	TRBJ1-3	TGTGCCAGCAGTTACGGACGACAGGGGCGAAGAAACACCATATATTTT	CASSYGRQGRRNTIYF
-	-	TRBV5-6	TRBJ2-5	TGTGCCAGCAGCCAACTCCGGGGGGCCCCTAAAGATGGGACCCAGTACTTC	CASSQLRGAPKDGTQYF
-	TRBD1	TRBV6-5	TRBJ1-2	TGTGCCAGTTCGGGACAGGGGATTGGCTACACCTTC	CASSGQGIGYTF
once	-	TRBV9	TRBJ2-3	TGTGCCAGCAGCGTAGAGGGGAGGACCACAGATACGCAGTATTTT	CASSVEGRTTDTQYF
-	TRBD1	TRBV5-6	TRBJ1-1	TGTGCCAGCAGCTCGGACAGGGCGAGCACTGAAGCTTTCTTT	CASSSDRASTEAFF
-	-	TRBV5-1	TRBJ2-5	TGCGCCAGCAGCTTCAACCGGGACAAACAAGAGACCCAGTACTTC	CASSFNRDKQETQYF
-	-	TRBV29-1	TRBJ1-5	TGCAGCGTTGCCGACAGGAATCAGCCCCAGCATTTT	CSVADRNQPQHF
-	TRBD1	TRBV5-1	TRBJ2-4	TGCGCCAGCAGCTTGGGACAGGGGCCGTACATTCAGTACTTC	CASSLGQGPYIQYF
-	TRBD1	TRBV27	TRBJ1-1	TGTGCCAGCAGGACAGGGGGGACTGAAGCTTTCTTT	CASRTGGTEAFF
-	-	TRBV27	TRBJ1-5	TGTGCCAGCAGTTTAAGATTGGAGGAGCCCATTCATCAGCCCCAGCATTTT	CASSLRLEEPIHQPQHF
once	-	TRBV19	TRBJ1-2	TGTGCCAGTAGTATCTCCCCCGGACCGACAGGATATGGCTACACCTTC	CASSISPGPTGYGYTF
-	-	TRBV5-1	TRBJ1-1	TGCGCCAGCAGCTTGCAGGGCCCCACTGAAGCTTTCTTT	CASSLQGPTEAFF
once	TRBD1	TRBV28	TRBJ2-4	TGTGCCAGCAGTACTCTAGACAGGGTAAAAGGGGGAATTCAGTACTTC	CASSTLDRVKGGIQYF
-	-	TRBV27	TRBJ1-4	TGTGCCAGCAGTTTCCAGGGCGTCGGAGTGGAAAAACTGTTTTTT	CASSFQGVGVEKLFF
once	TRBD1	TRBV28	TRBJ1-2	TGTGCCAGCACGCCGGACAGGGGTGGCTACACCTTC	CASTPDRGGYTF
-	TRBD1	TRBV3-1/TRBV3-2	TRBJ1-2	TGTGCCAGCAGCCTTAGGGACAGGGAAGCCTATGGCTACACCTTC	CASSLRDREAYGYTF
few	TRBD1	TRBV9	TRBJ2-7	TGTGCCAGCAGCCCCGGACAGGGGAATTTCGAGCAGTACTTC	CASSPGQGNFEQYF
-	TRBD1	TRBV27	TRBJ2-3	TGTGCCAGCAGTGTCCAAGGGGGCTGGACAGATACGCAGTATTTT	CASSVQGGWTDTQYF
few	-	TRBV2	TRBJ2-2	TGTGCCGGATTAGTGAGGTCCGGGGAGCTGTTTTTT	CAGLVRSGELFF
-	-	TRBV29-1	TRBJ1-2	TGCAGCGTTGGTTCCGGGAAAGGGTATGGCTACACCTTC	CSVGSGKGYGYTF
-	TRBD1	TRBV5-1	TRBJ1-2	TGCGCCAGCAGCGCGCGACAGGGGTATGGCTACACCTTC	CASSARQGYGYTF
-	-	TRBV19	TRBJ2-7	TGTGCCAGTAGTCCCCTGGGGGGTGGCCTTGAGCAGTACTTC	CASSPLGGGLEQYF
-	-	TRBV28	TRBJ1-3	TGTGCCAGCAGTTTAGGCGGGACGCCTGGAAACACCATATATTTT	CASSLGGTPGNTIYF
-	-	TRBV6-6	TRBJ1-6	TGTGCCAGCGCAGATCAAAATTCACCCCTCCACTTT	CASADQNSPLHF
-	-	TRBV5-1	TRBJ2-5	TGCGCCAGCAGCGATCAGGGGTTCCGAGAGACCCAGTACTTC	CASSDQGFRETQYF
-	-	TRBV10-2	TRBJ1-2	TGCGCCAGCAAGCACGGGCGGGACTATGGCTACACCTTC	CASKHGRDYGYTF
-	TRBD1	TRBV2	TRBJ1-5	TGTGCCAGCAGTGAGAGGACAGGGAACTACAATCAGCCCCAGCATTTT	CASSERTGNYNQPQHF
-	TRBD1	TRBV6-5	TRBJ2-3	TGTGCCAGCAGTTACTCGAAGGGACAGGGACGAGATACGCAGTATTTT	CASSYSKGQGRDTQYF
-	TRBD2	TRBV9	TRBJ2-7	TGTGCCAGCAGCGTAGGCGCCGGACTAGCGGGGTCCCCCGGAGTCGAGCAGTACTTC	CASSVGAGLAGSPGVEQYF
-	-	TRBV10-3	TRBJ2-2	TGTGCCATCGGGGCGAGAGGTGGGCACACCGGGGAGCTGTTTTTT	CAIGARGGHTGELFF
-	-	TRBV6-5	TRBJ1-1	TGTGCCAGCAGTTACGGACTCCGGAGCATGAACACTGAAGCTTTCTTT	CASSYGLRSMNTEAFF
-	-	TRBV7-9	TRBJ2-5	TGTGCCAGCAGCTTAGGAGGGTCAGCGGAGACCCAGTACTTC	CASSLGGSAETQYF
-	-	TRBV29-1	TRBJ2-2	TGCAGCGTTAGTAAACACGGGGATATCACCGGGGAGCTGTTTTTT	CSVSKHGDITGELFF
-	-	TRBV6-1	TRBJ1-1	TGTGCCAGCAGTGAGTACAGGATCACTGAAGCTTTCTTT	CASSEYRITEAFF
-	-	TRBV27	TRBJ1-2	TGTGCCAGCAGTTTCCGGGGAAACTATGGCTACACCTTC	CASSFRGNYGYTF
-	-	TRBV30	TRBJ1-6	TGTGCCTGTTCGGTGGTATCACCCCTCCACTTT	CACSVVSPLHF
-	-	TRBV19	TRBJ2-3	TGTGCCAGTAGTATACGGGACCCCAGCGGGTTGGATACGCAGTATTTT	CASSIRDPSGLDTQYF
-	-	TRBV7-8	TRBJ2-1	TGTGCCAGCACCCCCGATTCGGCAGGGGACAATGAGCAGTTCTTC	CASTPDSAGDNEQFF
-	TRBD1	TRBV6-4	TRBJ1-1	TGTGCCAGCAACCCGGGACAGAGGATGGACACTGAAGCTTTCTTT	CASNPGQRMDTEAFF
-	-	TRBV20-1	TRBJ1-4	TGCAGTGCTAGTTACAGGGCCCCATTCCTTAATGAAAAACTGTTTTTT	CSASYRAPFLNEKLFF
-	TRBD2	TRBV7-9	TRBJ2-7	TGTGCCAGCAGCGTGACTAGCGGGGAACCTAACGAGCAGTACTTC	CASSVTSGEPNEQYF
once	-	TRBV27	TRBJ2-7	TGTGCCAGCAGTTCTAGCTGGGGGGTAGACGAGCAGTACTTC	CASSSSWGVDEQYF
-	TRBD1	TRBV5-1	TRBJ1-2	TGCGCCAGCAGGCCTAGGACAGGGGGCGACTATGGCTACACCTTC	CASRPRTGGDYGYTF
once	-	TRBV4-1	TRBJ1-1	TGCGCCAGCAGCCTACAGGGTGACACTGAAGCTTTCTTT	CASSLQGDTEAFF
-	-	TRBV24-1	TRBJ2-3	TGTGCCACCAGTGATCCCCGACAAGGTACAGATACGCAGTATTTT	CATSDPRQGTDTQYF
-	TRBD2	TRBV7-7	TRBJ2-5	TGTGCTAGCAGCTCGGGTAGCGGGGAACGCCAGACCCAGTACTTC	CASSSGSGERQTQYF
-	-	TRBV2	TRBJ1-6	TGTGCCAGCAGGGACACCCTTAATTCACCCCTCCACTTT	CASRDTLNSPLHF